Reported below is one T cell receptor beta chain. Its antigen is unidentified. Primers used in a second PCR of roughly 6 to 11 cycles were a sample-barcoded 5' primer and a J-beta primer mix. TCRdb reprocessed the 5' RACE reads with MiXCR, giving one entry per CDR3 protein. The sample has around 900,000 distinct CDR3 sequences, roughly 51% seen once. Isolation per sample recovered at least 6.5 million PBMCs. This sample stems from a study of blood T cells in healthy people across ages. V was pared by 1 base and J by 6 bases, with 14 bases between. Germline V gene lookup returns CDR1 SGHDT and CDR2 YYEEEE. This CDR3 spans 14 amino acids. The study, taken as a whole, reports: Aged donors had fewer naive CD4+ cells and lower diversity than long-lived donors.

This chain joins TRBV5-6 and TRBJ2-7; D could derive from TRBD1 or TRBD2 (5 bases each). This receptor was obtained from a woman aged 55 to 70 in good health. Specimen: blood. The CDR3: CASSLPGDGSEQYF. The CDR3 DNA sequence: TGTGCCAGCAGCTTGCCCGGGGACGGCTCCGAGCAGTACTTC.